This is a list of T cell receptor beta chains from one sample in a study of CD8 T cells in Susac syndrome. Via MiXCR, TCRdb re-called the immunoSEQ multiplex PCR reads, giving one row per CDR3 protein. The top ten hold approximately 0.2% of the sample, which has around 300,000 distinct CDR3 sequences, approximately 85% seen once. Material: CD8+ T cells from PBMCs. The source is a human donor with multiple sclerosis. Both conserved end residues are part of each CDR3. The D gene is left open where the match is weak. Not all rows give a size; the values are once, few, many and, for expanded clones, a class.

15,TRBV4-2,NA,TRBJ1-1,NA,CASSPQTEMNTEAFF,TGTGCCAGCAGCCCCCAGACAGAGATGAACACTGAAGCTTTCTTT
14,TRBV6-2/TRBV6-3,NA,TRBJ1-2,NA,CASSSRASIMRYTF,TGTGCCAGCAGTTCTCGCGCGTCGATTATGCGCTACACCTTC
16,TRBV30,NA,TRBJ2-3,NA,CAWGHEGGRYTDTQYF,TGTGCCTGGGGGCACGAAGGCGGGCGGTACACAGATACGCAGTATTTT
14,TRBV5-6,NA,TRBJ1-4,few,CASSDRLTNEKLFF,TGTGCCAGCAGCGACAGGCTTACTAATGAAAAACTGTTTTTT
16,TRBV12-3/TRBV12-4,NA,TRBJ2-3,NA,CASSLWETGSTDTQYF,TGTGCCAGCAGTTTATGGGAAACAGGGAGCACAGATACGCAGTATTTT
12,TRBV6-2/TRBV6-3,NA,TRBJ1-1,few,CASNTGLTEAFF,TGTGCCAGCAACACAGGCCTCACTGAAGCTTTCTTT
16,TRBV6-1,NA,TRBJ2-1,NA,CASSPLWSSSYNEQFF,TGTGCCAGCAGCCCGTTGTGGTCCAGCTCCTACAATGAGCAGTTCTTC
14,TRBV5-6,NA,TRBJ2-3,NA,CASSYVGGTDTQYF,TGTGCCAGCAGTTATGTCGGGGGCACAGATACGCAGTATTTT
17,TRBV9,TRBD2,TRBJ2-5,NA,CASSGRLAGVVEETQYF,TGTGCCAGCAGCGGAAGACTAGCGGGAGTAGTGGAGGAGACCCAGTACTTC
12,TRBV16,NA,TRBJ2-3,NA,CASDQSTDTQYF,TGTGCCAGCGACCAAAGCACAGATACGCAGTATTTT
16,TRBV28,TRBD1,TRBJ1-1,NA,CASREMGDRPNTEAFF,TGTGCCAGCAGAGAGATGGGGGACAGGCCGAACACTGAAGCTTTCTTT
15,TRBV7-2,NA,TRBJ2-1,NA,CASSDPPGSYNEQFF,TGTGCCAGCAGTGACCCTCCGGGCTCCTACAATGAGCAGTTCTTC
16,TRBV20-1,NA,TRBJ2-1,NA,CSARDLRRSSYNEQFF,TGCAGTGCTAGAGATCTTAGGAGGAGCTCCTACAATGAGCAGTTCTTC
15,TRBV15,TRBD1,TRBJ1-4,NA,CATSRGGTGTEKLFF,TGTGCCACCAGCAGAGGCGGGACAGGGACTGAAAAACTGTTTTTT
13,TRBV6-1,NA,TRBJ2-7,NA,CATPTGRGNEQYF,TGTGCCACTCCGACAGGACGGGGTAACGAGCAGTACTTC
16,TRBV3-1,NA,TRBJ1-5,NA,CASSLTSGRDNQPQHF,TGTGCCAGCAGCCTTACGAGTGGACGGGACAATCAGCCCCAGCATTTT
14,TRBV7-2,NA,TRBJ2-2,NA,CASILYTNTGELFF,TGTGCCAGCATCCTTTATACGAACACCGGGGAGCTGTTTTTT
15,TRBV27,NA,TRBJ1-2,NA,CASSLAAGSSYGYTF,TGTGCCAGCAGTTTAGCGGCAGGGAGCAGCTATGGCTACACCTTC
16,TRBV7-8,TRBD1,TRBJ2-7,NA,CASSLTPGQGTHEQYF,TGTGCCAGCAGCTTAACACCGGGACAGGGGACCCACGAGCAGTACTTC
14,TRBV4-3,NA,TRBJ2-3,NA,CASSRGGPTDTQYF,TGCGCCAGCAGCCGGGGGGGCCCCACAGATACGCAGTATTTT
15,TRBV21-1,NA,TRBJ1-2,few,CASSKRMRQPYGYTF,TGTGCCAGCAGCAAACGAATGAGGCAGCCCTATGGCTACACCTTC
18,TRBV27,TRBD1,TRBJ2-7,NA,CASSRYGTGVGGTYEQYF,TGTGCCAGCAGTCGATACGGGACAGGGGTGGGTGGGACCTACGAGCAGTACTTC
12,TRBV29-1,NA,TRBJ1-1,NA,CSVAGTTSEAFF,TGCAGCGTTGCCGGGACAACCAGCGAAGCTTTCTTT
15,TRBV6-1,TRBD1,TRBJ2-7,NA,CASSPRQGLAYEQYF,TGTGCCAGCAGTCCACGACAGGGGTTAGCCTACGAGCAGTACTTC
15,TRBV12-3/TRBV12-4,NA,TRBJ2-2,NA,CASSLARVGTGELFF,TGTGCCAGCAGTTTAGCGCGTGTGGGGACCGGGGAGCTGTTTTTT
12,TRBV24-1,NA,TRBJ2-6,once,CATSDLANVLTF,TGTGCCACCAGTGATCTGGCCAACGTCCTGACTTTC
15,TRBV28,NA,TRBJ1-5,NA,CASSLSTAGNQPQHF,TGTGCCAGCAGTTTATCGACAGCGGGGAATCAGCCCCAGCATTTT
12,TRBV5-6,NA,TRBJ2-7,NA,CASSFEVNEQYF,TGTGCCAGCAGCTTTGAGGTAAACGAGCAGTACTTC
15,TRBV12-3/TRBV12-4,NA,TRBJ2-1,NA,CATTESTSYNNEQFF,TGTGCCACCACCGAGTCTACCTCTTATAACAATGAGCAGTTCTTC
16,TRBV27,TRBD2,TRBJ2-3,once,CASSLIHGLGTDTQYF,TGTGCCAGCAGTTTGATCCATGGACTAGGGACAGATACGCAGTATTTT
16,TRBV5-8,NA,TRBJ2-7,NA,CASSLDWGSSTYEQYF,TGTGCCAGCAGCTTGGACTGGGGCAGTTCAACCTACGAGCAGTACTTC
17,TRBV9,NA,TRBJ2-1,NA,CASSVGATRKTYNEQFF,TGTGCCAGCAGCGTAGGAGCGACTAGGAAGACCTACAATGAGCAGTTCTTC
18,TRBV3-1,NA,TRBJ2-4,NA,CASSLVGRGGLAKNIQYF,TGTGCCAGCAGCCTGGTCGGGAGAGGGGGACTAGCCAAAAACATTCAGTACTTC
15,TRBV7-2,TRBD2,TRBJ2-7,once,CASSSLAVINYEQYF,TGTGCCAGCAGCTCACTAGCGGTTATTAACTACGAGCAGTACTTC
14,TRBV28,NA,TRBJ2-7,NA,CASFSGKKAYEQYF,TGTGCCAGCTTCTCAGGGAAGAAGGCGTACGAGCAGTACTTC
15,TRBV11-3,NA,TRBJ2-1,NA,CASSLVPGTSSEQFF,TGTGCCAGCAGCTTAGTACCGGGCACTAGCAGTGAGCAGTTCTTC
18,TRBV9,TRBD2,TRBJ2-2,NA,CASSVGTSGISNTGELFF,TGTGCCAGCAGCGTCGGGACTAGCGGGATCTCAAACACCGGGGAGCTGTTTTTT
15,TRBV6-5,NA,TRBJ1-1,NA,CASSYSGQMNTEAFF,TGTGCCAGCAGTTACTCCGGACAGATGAACACTGAAGCTTTCTTT
15,TRBV5-6,TRBD1,TRBJ2-7,few,CASSFPGQAEDEQYF,TGTGCCAGCAGCTTTCCGGGACAGGCAGAAGACGAGCAGTACTTC
12,TRBV29-1,NA,TRBJ2-2,once,CSVDRNTGELFF,TGCAGCGTGGACAGAAACACCGGGGAGCTGTTTTTT
14,TRBV6-5,NA,TRBJ2-1,NA,CASSLEPGTVEQFF,TGTGCCAGCAGTTTGGAGCCAGGGACCGTTGAGCAGTTCTTC
15,TRBV28,TRBD2,TRBJ2-7,NA,CASVTLRDYRPEQYF,TGTGCCAGCGTAACCCTCCGGGACTACAGGCCCGAGCAGTACTTC
14,TRBV15,NA,TRBJ2-1,NA,CATTETSSYNEQFF,TGTGCCACCACCGAGACTAGCTCCTACAATGAGCAGTTCTTC
18,TRBV11-2,NA,TRBJ2-3,once,CASSLGRGLRGHTDTQYF,TGTGCCAGCAGCTTAGGTCGGGGACTCCGGGGACACACAGATACGCAGTATTTT
18,TRBV28,TRBD1,TRBJ2-7,NA,CASSPIPGQGGTLYEQYF,TGTGCCAGCAGTCCCATTCCGGGACAGGGAGGTACTCTTTACGAGCAGTACTTC
15,TRBV27,NA,TRBJ2-3,NA,CASSSGDVSTDTQYF,TGTGCCAGCAGTTCCGGGGACGTCAGCACAGATACGCAGTATTTT
14,TRBV6-5,TRBD2,TRBJ2-3,NA,CATWGGGFTDTQYF,TGTGCAACATGGGGCGGGGGATTCACAGATACGCAGTATTTT
16,TRBV7-9,TRBD1,TRBJ1-4,NA,CASSQLPGGTNEKLFF,TGTGCCAGCAGCCAATTGCCAGGGGGCACTAATGAAAAACTGTTTTTT
15,TRBV29-1,NA,TRBJ1-3,NA,CSVLATGSRGNTIYF,TGCAGCGTTCTAGCCACAGGGTCGCGTGGAAACACCATATATTTT